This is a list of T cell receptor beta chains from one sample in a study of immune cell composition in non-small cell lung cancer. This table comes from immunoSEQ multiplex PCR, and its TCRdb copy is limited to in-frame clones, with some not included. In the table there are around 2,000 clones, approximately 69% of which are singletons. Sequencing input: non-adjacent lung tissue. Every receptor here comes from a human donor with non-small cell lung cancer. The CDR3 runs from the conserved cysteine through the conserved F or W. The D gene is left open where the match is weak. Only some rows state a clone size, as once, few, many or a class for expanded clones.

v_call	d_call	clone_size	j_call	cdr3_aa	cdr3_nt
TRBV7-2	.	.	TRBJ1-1	CASSFSPGGLTEAFF	TGTGCCAGCAGCTTTTCGCCAGGAGGGCTCACTGAAGCTTTCTTT
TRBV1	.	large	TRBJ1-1	CTSSQDGQGNTEAFF	TGCACCAGCAGCCAAGATGGGCAGGGGAACACTGAAGCTTTCTTT
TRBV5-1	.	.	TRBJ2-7	CASSLGAGQSAEQYF	TGCGCCAGCAGCTTGGGGGCAGGCCAGTCTGCCGAGCAGTACTTC
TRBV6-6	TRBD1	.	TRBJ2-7	CASSLTGGAYEQYF	TGTGCCAGCAGTCTTACAGGGGGCGCGTACGAGCAGTACTTC
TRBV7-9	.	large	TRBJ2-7	CASSLGGRVNYEQYF	TGTGCCAGCAGCTTAGGTGGCAGGGTCAACTACGAGCAGTACTTC
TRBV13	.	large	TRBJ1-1	CASSSSRDGGTEAFF	TGTGCCAGCAGCTCCTCCAGGGACGGGGGCACTGAAGCTTTCTTT
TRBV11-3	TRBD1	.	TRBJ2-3	CASSLGWDRVIPDTQYF	TGTGCCAGCAGCTTAGGGTGGGACAGGGTTATCCCAGATACGCAGTATTTT
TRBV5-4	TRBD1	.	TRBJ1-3	CASSRDRGRSGNTIYF	TGTGCCAGCAGCAGGGACAGGGGCCGATCTGGAAACACCATATATTTT
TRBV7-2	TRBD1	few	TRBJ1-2	CASSLGQGAYGYTF	TGTGCCAGCAGCTTGGGTCAGGGGGCGTATGGCTACACCTTC
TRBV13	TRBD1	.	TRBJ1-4	CASSSRQGAEKLFF	TGTGCCAGCAGCTCGAGACAGGGGGCTGAAAAACTGTTTTTT
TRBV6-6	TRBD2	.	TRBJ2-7	CASSKGTSGTYEQYF	TGTGCCAGCAGTAAGGGGACTAGCGGGACCTACGAGCAGTACTTC
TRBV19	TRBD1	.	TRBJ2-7	CASSITGADEQYF	TGTGCCAGTAGTATCACAGGGGCTGACGAGCAGTACTTC
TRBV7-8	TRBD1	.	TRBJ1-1	CASSGMGQANTEAFF	TGTGCCAGCAGCGGAATGGGACAGGCGAACACTGAAGCTTTCTTT
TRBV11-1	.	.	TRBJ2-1	CASSLAPWVRVNNEQFF	TGTGCCAGCAGCTTAGCGCCCTGGGTGCGGGTAAACAATGAGCAGTTCTTC
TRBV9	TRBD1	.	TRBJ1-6	CASSVQGEGSPLHF	TGTGCCAGCAGCGTCCAGGGGGAAGGATCACCCCTCCACTTT
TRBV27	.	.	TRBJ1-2	CASSSIQGNYGYTF	TGTGCCAGCAGTTCTATCCAGGGGAACTATGGCTACACCTTC
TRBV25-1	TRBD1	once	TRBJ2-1	CASSDSGDRAEQFF	TGTGCCAGCAGTGATTCCGGGGACAGGGCTGAGCAGTTCTTC
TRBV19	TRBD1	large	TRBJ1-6	CASRPRPGQLNSPLHF	TGTGCCAGTAGACCTCGACCGGGACAGCTAAATTCACCCCTCCACTTT
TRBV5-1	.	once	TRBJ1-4	CASSLGGLANEKLFF	TGCGCCAGCAGCTTGGGAGGGTTGGCTAATGAAAAACTGTTTTTT
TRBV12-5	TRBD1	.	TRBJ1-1	CASGLGGTGKSFF	TGTGCTAGTGGTTTGGGGGGGACAGGGAAAAGTTTCTTT
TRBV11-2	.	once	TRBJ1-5	CASSLHPYREFSNQPQHF	TGTGCCAGCAGCCTCCACCCCTACAGGGAATTTAGCAATCAGCCCCAGCATTTT
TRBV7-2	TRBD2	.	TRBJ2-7	CASTSGGGDYEQYF	TGTGCCAGCACCTCTGGGGGAGGGGACTACGAGCAGTACTTC
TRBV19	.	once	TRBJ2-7	CASRSLYGEQYF	TGTGCCAGTAGATCTCTTTACGGCGAGCAGTACTTC
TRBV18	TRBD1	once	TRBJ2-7	CASSPSEAGQGVEQYF	TGTGCCAGCTCACCCTCTGAAGCGGGACAGGGAGTCGAGCAGTACTTC
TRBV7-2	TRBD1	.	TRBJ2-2	CASRDRGNTGELFF	TGTGCCAGTCGGGACAGGGGCAACACCGGGGAGCTGTTTTTT
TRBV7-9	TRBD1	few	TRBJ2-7	CASSPGQGYEQYF	TGTGCCAGCAGCCCCGGACAGGGGTACGAGCAGTACTTC
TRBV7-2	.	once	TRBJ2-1	CASSFIQGPDNEQFF	TGTGCCAGCAGCTTTATACAGGGCCCGGACAATGAGCAGTTCTTC
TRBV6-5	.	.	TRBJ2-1	CASSYRVYNEQFF	TGTGCCAGCAGTTACCGTGTCTACAATGAGCAGTTCTTC
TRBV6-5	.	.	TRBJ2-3	CASSSGDTQYF	TGTGCCAGCAGCTCGGGGGATACGCAGTATTTT
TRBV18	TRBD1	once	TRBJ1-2	CASSPLTDRVGYTF	TGTGCCAGCTCACCACTTACGGACAGGGTGGGCTACACCTTC
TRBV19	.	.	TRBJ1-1	CASEDRMNTEAFF	TGTGCCAGTGAAGACAGGATGAACACTGAAGCTTTCTTT
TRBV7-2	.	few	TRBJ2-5	CASSFGRETQYF	TGTGCCAGCAGCTTTGGGAGAGAGACCCAGTACTTC
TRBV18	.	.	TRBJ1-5	CASSPQGFDRVGNQPQHF	TGTGCCAGCTCACCACAGGGGTTCGATCGAGTCGGCAATCAGCCCCAGCATTTT